The rows below give T cell receptor beta chains drawn from one sample of a study of cytomegalovirus exposure and HLA in healthy donors. Profiling relied on immunoSEQ multiplex PCR, and the TCRdb table lists in-frame clones only, not all of them. This sample's clone table lists about 140,000 clones. Sample: PBMCs. The receptor source for this set is a woman between 18 and 30 years old in good health and CMV-seronegative. The conserved cysteine and the conserved F or W are not part of the CDR3 here.

TRBV19	TRBJ1-1	ASSKGGTEAF
TRBV2	TRBJ2-5	ASSDPGSREIETQY
TRBV9	TRBJ2-2	ASSVGVAGAAGELF
TRBV7-2	TRBJ2-5	ASSLIPERGTQY
TRBV15	TRBJ1-2	ATSESGRQGAGGYT
TRBV7-9	TRBJ2-1	ASMPGLPNEQF
TRBV2	TRBJ1-1	ASLTRNTEAF
TRBV30	TRBJ2-3	AWSKGRGYTDTQY
TRBV19	TRBJ1-4	ASSPPRGDRGEKLF
TRBV5-4	TRBJ2-5	ASGLSAGGRETQY
TRBV19	TRBJ1-5	ASMRMDSNQPQH
TRBV9	TRBJ1-3	ASSVATGEAGNTIY
TRBV5-8	TRBJ2-7	ASSLVSEQY
TRBV4-2	TRBJ2-1	ASSLGLAGGTYEQF
TRBV27	TRBJ2-5	ASSFAGGRQETQY
TRBV9	TRBJ2-4	ASSTTGGLDIQY
TRBV14	TRBJ1-2	ASSQDLRGGYT
TRBV6-1	TRBJ2-2	ASSRPRGNTGELF
TRBV6-5	TRBJ1-5	ASSENAKNQPQH
TRBV28	TRBJ1-2	ASSLGQNYGYT
TRBV27	TRBJ1-5	ASSRLDGPQH
TRBV9	TRBJ1-2	ASSVVASRGGYT
TRBV27	TRBJ1-2	ARPPDSNYGYT
TRBV4-1	TRBJ1-6	ASSQADRAGSPLH
TRBV7-9	TRBJ2-2	ASSFPSGGQGVRTGELF
TRBV30	TRBJ2-2	AWTGTSGAGELF
TRBV7-2	TRBJ2-3	ASSDISGRATDTQY
TRBV7-9	TRBJ1-1	ASSLRSFGDTEAF
TRBV10-3	TRBJ2-2	AITSSGSDTGELF
TRBV5-4	TRBJ2-5	ASSFRTQETQY
TRBV7-2	TRBJ2-3	ARTQRATDTQY
TRBV7-9	TRBJ2-1	ASSPARFRVNEQF